A single sample gave rise to the 28 T cell receptor beta chains below, sequenced in a study of blood T cell repertoires in COVID-19. Assay: immunoSEQ multiplex PCR; the TCRdb copy retains only in-frame clones and omits some. The data contain 55,000 to 90,000 clones, more than 70% of them singletons. The sequenced material came from peripheral blood. These receptors all come from a human donor in a cohort sampled during active COVID-19.

J is TRBJ2-1 and V is TRBV3-1 (or the pseudogene TRBV3-2); D gene uncertain. The CDR3 spans 15 residues. Per germline, CDR1 LGHDT and CDR2 YNNKEL (reference sequence). Trimming left V 1 base short and J 3 bases short, with 10 bases between. Written as DNA, the CDR3 is TGTGCCAGCAGCCAAGGTAGTATTGGCTACAATGAGCAGTTCTTC. This sequence encodes CASSQGSIGYNEQFF.

The gene calls are TRBV21-1 and TRBJ1-2; no check of the table's D call, TRBD1, against the DNA was made. TRBV21-1 is given as a pseudogene. This CDR3 has 18 residues. The CDR3 spells CASSNGAGPTCLSYGYTF. DNA for the CDR3: TGTGCCAGCAGCAATGGGGCAGGTCCTACCTGTCTGAGCTATGGCTACACCTTC.

The rearrangement links TRBV21-1 to TRBJ2-3; the table names TRBD2, a call not compared with the DNA. TRBV21-1 is a recognized pseudogene. This CDR3 comprises 14 residues. The DNA for the CDR3 is TGTGCCAGCAGCTGGACTAGTTCGGGAGATACGCAGTATTTT. This translates into CASSWTSSGDTQYF.

The chain has TRBV6-2 or TRBV6-3 and TRBJ1-5; no clear D gene. CDR1 and CDR2 (germline): MNHEY, SVGEGT. V lost 2 bases and J 0 bases, leaving 8 bases between the germline ends. CDR3 length: 15 amino acids. The CDR3 loop is CASSYGRYSNQPQHF. Written as DNA, the CDR3 is TGTGCCAGCAGTTACGGGAGATATAGCAATCAGCCCCAGCATTTT.

CDR3 nucleotide sequence: TGTGCCAGTACCCCTCCCCCGGGAAACACTGAAGCTTTCTTT. This encodes CASTPPPGNTEAFF. This chain links TRBV19 with TRBJ1-1; no definite D call. Germline CDR1 LNHDA, CDR2 SQIVND (reference sequence). CDR3 size: 14 residues. With 7 bases removed from V and 2 bases from J, the gap between germline ends came to 14 bases.

The V gene is TRBV7-9, the J gene TRBJ2-1; TRBD1 is a possible D gene (6 bases). Trimming took 1 base from V and 4 from J, leaving 14 bases between them. The CDR3 is made up of 16 amino acids. CDR1 and CDR2 (germline): SEHNR, FQNEAQ (reference sequence). CDR3 DNA sequence: TGTGCCAGCAGCTTAGTGATGGGGGCTAGTTACAATGAGCAGTTCTTC. Its protein product is CASSLVMGASYNEQFF.

The chain is built from TRBV7-2 and TRBJ2-3; TRBD2 aligns across 9 bases. The germline V gene has CDR1 SGHTA and CDR2 FQGNSA. Trimming at V came to 5 bases and at J to 3 bases, leaving 3 bases not matched to a gene. The CDR3 covers 14 residues. The CDR3 bases are TGTGCCAGCAGCCTCGGACTAGCGACAGATACGCAGTATTTT. This encodes CASSLGLATDTQYF.

The rearrangement uses TRBV28 and TRBJ1-2, with D possibly TRBD1 on 5 matching bases. Looked up from germline, CDR1 is MDHEN and CDR2 is SYDVKM. Trimming removed 7 bases at V and 6 bases at J, with 15 bases between. The CDR3 consists of 13 residues. The CDR3 reads CASTQGSWDGYTF. DNA for the CDR3: TGTGCCAGCACCCAGGGCTCCTGGGATGGCTACACCTTC.

The gene calls are TRBV19 and TRBJ1-2; 7 bases match TRBD1. J gave up 6 bases and V 4 bases, and 11 bases lay outside the gene matches. Germline CDR1 is LNHDA and CDR2 is SQIVND (reference sequence). The CDR3 is 15 residues long. CDR3 region: CASSTGGTALNGYTF. DNA of the CDR3: TGTGCCAGTAGTACGGGCGGGACAGCCCTTAATGGCTACACCTTC.

This chain joins TRBV12-2 and TRBJ2-1; TRBD2, the table's D call, was not compared with the DNA. TRBV12-2 is flagged as a pseudogene. The CDR3 consists of 15 residues. The CDR3 DNA reads TGTGCAAGTCGCTTAGAAGCGGGAGGGCCAAATGAGCAGTTCTTC. It yields the protein CASRLEAGGPNEQFF.

This chain uses TRBV5-4 with TRBJ2-1; TRBD2 agrees at 7 bases. Germline V lookup: CDR1 SGHNT, CDR2 YYREEE (reference sequence). This CDR3 comprises 17 residues. Unmatched junction bases numbered 13, after V lost 5 bases and J lost 2 bases. The CDR3 DNA is TGTGCCAGCAGGACTCCTAAAGGAGCGGGAACCTACAATGAGCAGTTCTTC. This codes for CASRTPKGAGTYNEQFF.

The CDR3 coding sequence is TGTGCCAGCAGTTACTCGGCCCTTCTGCAAGAGACCCAGTACTTC. The encoded protein is CASSYSALLQETQYF. This sequence joins TRBV6-6 and TRBJ2-5, with D unclear. This CDR3 contains 15 residues. In germline, CDR1 is MNHNY, CDR2 SVGAGI (reference sequence). V was trimmed by 0 bases and J by 2 bases, leaving 10 bases between them.

This clone was recorded once. The chain links TRBV20-1 to TRBJ2-7; 10 nucleotides align to TRBD2. With 3 bases clipped from V and 5 bases from J, the junction kept 7 bases outside the gene matches. The CDR3 contains 14 residues. From germline, CDR1 is DFQATT and CDR2 SNEGSKA (reference sequence). CDR3 sequence (DNA): TGCAGTGCTAGTCGAGCGGGAGGGATGAACGAGCAGTACGTC. Translated, it gives CSASRAGGMNEQYV.

The chain recombines TRBV28 with TRBJ2-1, with TRBD2 matching over 7 bases. The CDR3 length is 15 residues. V lost 5 bases, J lost 1 base, and 5 bases stayed unmatched. CDR1 MDHEN and CDR2 SYDVKM come from the germline V gene. The CDR3 here is CASSRTAGSYNEQFF. The CDR3 nucleotides are TGTGCCAGCAGTAGAACAGCGGGGTCCTACAATGAGCAGTTCTTC.

This rearrangement joins TRBV28 to TRBJ1-4, with TRBD1 matching 11 bases. After removal of 10 bases from V and 1 base from J, the junction contained 8 bases not matched to a gene. Germline V gives CDR1 MDHEN, CDR2 SYDVKM. The CDR3 has 16 amino acids. The CDR3 nucleotides read TGTGCCACCACGGGACAGGGGGGTCAAACTAATGAAAAACTGTTTTTT. Translating it yields CATTGQGGQTNEKLFF.

The genes are TRBV20-1 and TRBJ1-4; no reliable D call. The CDR3 length is 11 residues. Trimming removed 7 bases at V and 8 bases at J, with 11 bases between. Germline CDR1 and CDR2: DFQATT and SNEGSKA (reference sequence). The CDR3 DNA is TGCAGTGTTCTGGAGCGAGAAAAACTGTTTTTT. Encoded protein: CSVLEREKLFF.

The chain links TRBV28 to TRBJ2-3, with TRBD2 identical over 10 bases. V lost 2 bases to trimming and J lost 4 bases; unmatched junction nucleotides: 0. This CDR3 region has 14 residues. Germline CDR1 reads MDHEN; CDR2 reads SYDVKM. CDR3 in DNA: TGTGCCAGCAGTTTACTAGCGGGAGCAGATACGCAGTATTTT. Translation gives CASSLLAGADTQYF.

The chain joins TRBV2 to TRBJ1-2; the match to TRBD1 covers 9 bases. Germline V gene lookup returns CDR1 SNHLY and CDR2 FYNNEI. This CDR3 has 15 residues. Trimming at V came to 6 bases and at J to 8 bases, leaving 13 bases not matched to a gene. The CDR3 sequence: CASRPETGGAGGYTF. The CDR3 coding sequence is TGTGCCAGCAGACCCGAGACAGGGGGTGCGGGGGGCTACACCTTC.

The V call is TRBV6-4, the J call TRBJ2-7, with 11 nucleotides matching TRBD2. CDR1 is MRHNA, CDR2 SNTAGT, per germline. The CDR3 runs to 18 residues. The junction had 12 bases not matched to a gene; V was cut back by 2 bases and J by 3 bases. CDR3 DNA: TGTGCCAGCAGTGACGGACGGGTGAGACTAGCGGGGTTCTACGAGCAGTACTTC. Its protein product is CASSDGRVRLAGFYEQYF.

The table lists this clone with a few counts. This rearrangement joins TRBV5-6 to TRBJ2-4, with 8 bases that match TRBD2. The junction had 15 bases not matched to a gene; V was cut back by 6 bases and J by 1 base. The CDR3 length is 18 residues. Germline CDR1 reads SGHDT; CDR2 reads YYEEEE. CDR3 region: CASTLRTSGAFAKNIQYF. The CDR3, as DNA: TGTGCCAGCACCCTAAGAACTAGCGGAGCCTTCGCCAAAAACATTCAGTACTTC. Together with reference TRBV5-6 and TRBJ2-4, the CDR3 gives the full variable domain: DAGVTQSPTHLIKTRGQQVTLRCSPKSGHDTVSWYQQALGQGPQFIFQYYEEEERQRGNFPDRFSGHQFPNYSSELNVNALLLGDSALYLCASTLRTSGAFAKNIQYFGAGTRLSVL.

The gene calls are TRBV2 and TRBJ1-5; a weak D match, TRBD1 (5 bases). V was cut by 5 bases and J by 6 bases, with 8 bases left in between. The CDR3 is 12 residues long. The germline gives CDR1 SNHLY, CDR2 FYNNEI. CDR3 in amino acids: CASSFQGQPQHF. The CDR3 bases are TGTGCCAGCAGTTTTCAGGGTCAGCCCCAGCATTTT.

V is TRBV10-3 and J is TRBJ2-1, with 10 nucleotides matching TRBD2. Per germline, CDR1 ENHRY and CDR2 SYGVKD. This CDR3 contains 14 residues. After removal of 10 bases from V and 4 bases from J, the junction contained 7 bases not matched to a gene. CDR3 protein: CATLAGGAYNEQFF. The CDR3 region has the DNA TGTGCCACTTTAGCGGGAGGAGCTTACAATGAGCAGTTCTTC.

This clone was recorded only once. CDR3 loop: CSVEEGVETQYF. The DNA of the CDR3 is TGCAGCGTTGAAGAAGGGGTCGAGACCCAGTACTTC. The gene calls are TRBV29-1 and TRBJ2-5, with D possibly matching TRBD1 (5 bases). The germline V gene has CDR1 SQVTM and CDR2 ANQGSEA. With 0 bases removed from V and 5 bases from J, the gap between germline ends came to 7 bases. This CDR3 region has 12 residues.

A few counts support this clone. This chain connects TRBV6-1 to TRBJ2-7; TRBD2 is a possible D gene (6 bases). V dropped 1 base and J dropped 4 bases, with 14 bases sitting between them. Germline-derived CDR1 and CDR2 are MNHNS and SASEGT. The CDR3 is 15 amino acids. Here the CDR3 reads CASSEEDSGGYEQYF. DNA of the CDR3: TGTGCCAGCAGTGAAGAAGATAGCGGAGGTTACGAGCAGTACTTC.

The genes are TRBV5-4 and TRBJ2-1; TRBD2 matches at 11 bases. Per the germline V gene, CDR1 is SGHNT and CDR2 is YYREEE (reference sequence). The CDR3 has 15 amino acids. J lost 7 bases, V lost 4 bases, and 7 bases had no gene match. This chain's CDR3 is CASSLSGRAANEQFF. As DNA, the CDR3 is TGTGCCAGCAGCCTTAGCGGGAGGGCGGCTAATGAGCAGTTCTTC. The variable domain in full, with the rest retrieved from reference TRBV5-4 and TRBJ2-1, is ETGVTQSPTHLIKTRGQQVTLRCSSQSGHNTVSWYQQALGQGPQFIFQYYREEENGRGNFPPRFSGLQFPNYSSELNVNALELDDSALYLCASSLSGRAANEQFFGPGTRLTVL.

This chain uses TRBV7-2 with TRBJ2-1, with D possibly TRBD2 on 7 matching bases. The CDR3 contains 15 residues. The germline gives CDR1 SGHTA, CDR2 FQGNSA. Trimming removed 5 bases at V and 9 bases at J, with 20 bases between. The CDR3 sequence: CASSRPGGLVGEQFF. In DNA form, the CDR3 reads TGTGCCAGCAGCCGGCCGGGGGGCCTAGTTGGTGAGCAGTTCTTC. Drawing the rest from reference TRBV7-2 and TRBJ2-1, the complete variable domain is GAGVSQSPSNKVTEKGKDVELRCDPISGHTALYWYRQSLGQGLEFLIYFQGNSAPDKSGLPSDRFSAERTGGSVSTLTIQRTQQEDSAVYLCASSRPGGLVGEQFFGPGTRLTVL.

This clone was observed once. This chain uses TRBV19 with TRBJ1-2; the match to TRBD1 covers 7 bases. The trim removed 9 bases at V and 4 bases at J, leaving 8 bases unmatched. The germline V gene encodes CDR1 LNHDA and CDR2 SQIVND (reference sequence). The CDR3 spans 13 residues. This CDR3 is CASHGQVGYGYTF. The CDR3 DNA is TGTGCCAGCCATGGACAGGTCGGCTATGGCTACACCTTC. Full variable domain (missing parts from reference TRBV19 and TRBJ1-2): DGGITQSPKYLFRKEGQNVTLSCEQNLNHDAMYWYRQDPGQGLRLIYYSQIVNDFQKGDIAEGYSVSREKKESFPLTVTSAQKNPTAFYLCASHGQVGYGYTFGSGTRLTVV.

The chain has TRBV19 and TRBJ2-7; D remains ambiguous. The CDR3 spans 13 residues. In germline, CDR1 is LNHDA, CDR2 SQIVND (reference sequence). V was shortened by 9 bases and J by 1 base, with 13 bases between the two germline ends. The CDR3 reads CARRRSSSYEQYF. The CDR3 nucleotides read TGTGCCAGGCGGCGGAGTTCATCCTACGAGCAGTACTTC.